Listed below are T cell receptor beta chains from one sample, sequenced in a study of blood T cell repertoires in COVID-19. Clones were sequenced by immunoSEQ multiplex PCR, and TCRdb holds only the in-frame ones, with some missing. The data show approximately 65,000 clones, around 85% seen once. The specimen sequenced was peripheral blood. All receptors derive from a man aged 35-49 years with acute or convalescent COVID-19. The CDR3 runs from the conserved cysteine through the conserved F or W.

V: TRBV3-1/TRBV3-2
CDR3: CASNLGGENIQYF

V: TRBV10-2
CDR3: CASSESGGWGQGYTF

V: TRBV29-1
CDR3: CSVEPQLAGGPYNEQFF

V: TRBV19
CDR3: CATRTGESPLHF

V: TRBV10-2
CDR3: CASSESPGTEAFF

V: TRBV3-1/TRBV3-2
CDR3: CASSHRTGNYGYTF

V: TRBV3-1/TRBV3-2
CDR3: CASSQYRGLTGELFF

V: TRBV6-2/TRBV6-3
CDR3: CASSYYPGGGVDEQYF

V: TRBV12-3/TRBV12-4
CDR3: CASSIGQLYGYTF

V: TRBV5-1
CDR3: CASSLVVRGRDTEAFF

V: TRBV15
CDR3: CATSVGGLIETQYF

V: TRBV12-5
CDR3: CASGFSGSSSYEQYF

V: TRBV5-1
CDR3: CASSLGIAYNEQFF

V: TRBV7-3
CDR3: CASSLTPINTGELFF

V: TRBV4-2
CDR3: CASSLLTSTDTQYF

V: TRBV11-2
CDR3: CASSLDRTRGYTF

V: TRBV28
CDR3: CASSLTGANYGYTF

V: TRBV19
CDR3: CASSIQRSPVTGNTEAFF

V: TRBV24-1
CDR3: CATSDPDRGRTGELFF

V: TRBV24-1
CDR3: CATSDASRGGYGYTF

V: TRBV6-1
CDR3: CASSAFPGQGYSNQPQHF

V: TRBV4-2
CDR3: CASSQLTGGVNQPQHF

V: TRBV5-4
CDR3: CASSPGSYAGGRSYNEQFF

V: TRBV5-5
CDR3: CASSWLDRGRTNEKLFF

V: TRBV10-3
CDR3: CAISDGLGYGYTF

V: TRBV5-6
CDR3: CASSPDPTEQPQHF

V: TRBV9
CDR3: CASSPQTTGTTDTQYF

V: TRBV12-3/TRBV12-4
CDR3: CASGGTENTEAFF

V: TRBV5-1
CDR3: CASSPGQPGTEAFF

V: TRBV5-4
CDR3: CASSLYPPGEVALSGNTIYF

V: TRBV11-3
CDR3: CASSLEGRRTDTQYF

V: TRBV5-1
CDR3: CASSSSTSGVYEQYF

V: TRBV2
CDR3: CASSPRETQYF

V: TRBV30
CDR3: CAWGFGTNSHGYTF

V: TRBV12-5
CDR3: CASGPRGPGYLNTEAFF

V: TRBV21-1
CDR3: CASSPGYRGPEAFF

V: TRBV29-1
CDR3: CSVGLHGYEQYF

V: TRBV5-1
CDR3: CASSLVRGAGETQYF

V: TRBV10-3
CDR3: CAITGQGRGTDTQYF

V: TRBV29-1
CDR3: CSVEADTYEQYF